The clone carrying this T cell receptor (beta chain) has a single count. Its antigen is currently unknown. The data stem from a study of cytomegalovirus exposure and HLA in healthy donors. General observations from the study: Cytomegalovirus association was listed for about 180 TCR beta chains. Reported findings show TCR beta sequences accurately forecast HLA-A and HLA-B alleles in most subjects.

Trimming left V 5 bases short and J 8 bases short, with 15 bases between. The CDR3 length is 13 residues. Germline V gene lookup returns CDR1 MNHEY and CDR2 SMNVEV (reference sequence). The primer mix had 60 Vbeta and 13 Jbeta primers. Sequencing was performed with immunoSEQ multiplex PCR; in TCRdb, only in-frame clones are kept and a portion is missing. In the table there are 200,000 or so clones, around 81% of which are singletons. The genes are TRBV27 and TRBJ1-2; weak D call: TRBD1 (5 bases). The sample taken for sequencing was PBMCs. The receptor's source is a woman aged 18-29 years in good health and CMV-seropositive. CDR3 in DNA: TGTGCCAGCAGTCGTTCAGGGAACCGCGGCTACACCTTC. Translated: CASSRSGNRGYTF.